This T cell receptor (beta chain) was observed in a study of blood T cell repertoires in COVID-19. Study at large: Samples representing acute and convalescent COVID-19 were sourced from the United States, Italy and Spain.

In this sample, this clone turned up once. The data were produced by immunoSEQ multiplex PCR, yet TCRdb's version contains in-frame clones alone and is incomplete. Among approximately 97,000 clones listed, around 87% were seen once. This sequence was found in a human donor in a cohort sampled during active COVID-19. The material sequenced was peripheral blood.

The CDR3 bases are TGTGCCAGCAGCTACCTCTCGGTCCCTGAAGCTTTCTTT. Protein sequence: CASSYLSVPEAFF. This chain links TRBV7-9 with TRBJ1-1, with D unresolved. This CDR3 comprises 13 residues. Trimming removed 4 bases from V and 6 bases from J, with 12 bases in between. Germline loops: CDR1 SEHNR, CDR2 FQNEAQ (reference sequence). The full variable domain, with the rest looked up from reference TRBV7-9 and TRBJ1-1, is DTGVSQNPRHKITKRGQNVTFRCDPISEHNRLYWYRQTLGQGPEFLTYFQNEAQLEKSRLLSDRFSAERPKGSFSTLEIQRTEQGDSAMYLCASSYLSVPEAFFGQGTRLTVV.